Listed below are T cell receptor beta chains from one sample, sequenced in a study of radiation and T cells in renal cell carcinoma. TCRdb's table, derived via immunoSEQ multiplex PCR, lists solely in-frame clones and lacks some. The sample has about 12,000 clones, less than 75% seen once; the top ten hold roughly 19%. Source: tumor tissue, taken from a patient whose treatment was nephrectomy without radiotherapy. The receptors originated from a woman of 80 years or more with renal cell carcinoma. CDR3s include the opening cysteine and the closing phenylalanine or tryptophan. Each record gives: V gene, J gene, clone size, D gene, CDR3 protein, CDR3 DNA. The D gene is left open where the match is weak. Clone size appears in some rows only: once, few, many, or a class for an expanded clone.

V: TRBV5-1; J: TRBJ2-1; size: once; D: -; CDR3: CASSLKVRTVYNEQFF; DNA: TGCGCCAGCAGCTTGAAAGTCAGGACAGTCTACAATGAGCAGTTCTTC
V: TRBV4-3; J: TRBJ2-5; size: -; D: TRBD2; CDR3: CASSQDRSSGGNQETQYF; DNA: TGCGCCAGCAGCCAAGATCGCTCGAGCGGGGGGAACCAAGAGACCCAGTACTTC
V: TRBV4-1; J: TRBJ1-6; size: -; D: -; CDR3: CASSQVWGDSPLHF; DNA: TGCGCCAGCAGCCAAGTTTGGGGAGATTCACCCCTCCACTTT
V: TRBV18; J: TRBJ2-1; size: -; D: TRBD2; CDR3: CASSPQTSGSYNEQFF; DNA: TGTGCCAGCTCACCACAGACTAGCGGCTCCTACAATGAGCAGTTCTTC
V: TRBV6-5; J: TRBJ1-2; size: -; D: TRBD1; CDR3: CASMSKRGRGYGYTF; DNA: TGTGCCAGCATGAGCAAGAGGGGGCGCGGCTATGGCTACACCTTC
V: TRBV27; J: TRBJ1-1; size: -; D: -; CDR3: CASGLSGVSNTEAFF; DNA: TGTGCCAGCGGGTTATCAGGGGTTTCGAACACTGAAGCTTTCTTT
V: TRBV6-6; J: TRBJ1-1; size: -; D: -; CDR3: CASSYSARYTEAFF; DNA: TGTGCCAGCAGTTACTCGGCTCGGTACACTGAAGCTTTCTTT
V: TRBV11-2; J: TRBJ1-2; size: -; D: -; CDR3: CASSLVAGVGTNYGYTF; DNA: TGTGCCAGCAGCTTAGTCGCAGGGGTGGGTACTAACTATGGCTACACCTTC
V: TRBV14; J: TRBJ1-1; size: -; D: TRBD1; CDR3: CASSQWETGVTEAFF; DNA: TGTGCCAGCAGCCAGTGGGAAACAGGGGTGACTGAAGCTTTCTTT
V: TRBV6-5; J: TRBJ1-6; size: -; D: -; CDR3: CASSYSDSPLHF; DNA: TGTGCCAGCAGTTACTCAGATTCACCCCTCCACTTT
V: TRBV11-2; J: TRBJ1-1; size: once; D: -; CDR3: CASSLGTEAFF; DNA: TGTGCCAGCAGCTTAGGCACTGAAGCTTTCTTT
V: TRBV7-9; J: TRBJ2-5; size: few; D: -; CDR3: CASSLAGGIETQYF; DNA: TGTGCCAGCAGCTTAGCAGGGGGTATAGAGACCCAGTACTTC
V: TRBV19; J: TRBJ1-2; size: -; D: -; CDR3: CASTRGGLLSNYGYTF; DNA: TGTGCCAGTACCCGAGGGGGGTTATTATCTAACTATGGCTACACCTTC
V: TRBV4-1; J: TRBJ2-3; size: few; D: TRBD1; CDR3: CASSQDGRGFTDTQYF; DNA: TGCGCCAGCAGCCAAGATGGCAGGGGGTTCACAGATACGCAGTATTTT
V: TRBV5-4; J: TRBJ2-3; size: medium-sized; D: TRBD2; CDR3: CASSLRLAGGPTDTQYF; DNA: TGTGCCAGCAGCTTGCGACTAGCGGGGGGACCCACAGATACGCAGTATTTT
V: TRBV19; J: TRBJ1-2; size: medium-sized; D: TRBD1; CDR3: CASSIRGQGYGYTF; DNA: TGTGCCAGTAGTATAAGGGGACAGGGCTATGGCTACACCTTC
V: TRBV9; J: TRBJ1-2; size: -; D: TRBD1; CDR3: CASSGDRVKYGYTF; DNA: TGTGCCAGCAGCGGCGACAGGGTGAAATATGGCTACACCTTC